The source of this T cell receptor beta chain is a study of neoadjuvant anti-PD-1 for oral cavity cancer. About the research overall: Nivolumab at 3 mg/kg was mostly given biweekly, three to four doses, pre-surgery. Patients without progression received a fourth nivolumab dose around day 43, then surgical resection on days 50-56.

Germline-derived CDR1 and CDR2 are SQVTM and ANQGSEA. With 5 bases removed from V and 0 bases from J, the gap between germline ends came to 8 bases. The CDR3 sequence is 12 residues long. This clone was counted ten times or more. Most tumor samples had 4.8 ug input DNA in two replicates. Assay: immunoSEQ multiplex PCR; the TCRdb copy retains only in-frame clones and omits some. The sample records 40,000 or so clones, around 38% being singletons. The time point: after neoadjuvant nivolumab, at surgical resection. Stage II-IVA oral cavity squamous cell carcinoma was new and untreated by systemic or radiation therapy.

The rearrangement links TRBV29-1 to TRBJ2-7; the D is unclear. Sequenced here: tumor tissue, sampled after nivolumab (anti-PD-1) treatment. The sequence derives from a person aged 35 to 85 with oral cavity squamous cell carcinoma. The DNA of the CDR3 is TGCAGCGTTACCGGGCCCTCCTACGAGCAGTACTTC. Amino acids: CSVTGPSYEQYF.